The 31 T cell receptor beta chains presented below share a single source sample, sequenced in a study of CD8 T cells in Susac syndrome. With random hexamers, reverse transcription was performed on roughly 0.45 to 1 ug of RNA. TCRdb fed the immunoSEQ multiplex PCR reads into MiXCR, producing one record per CDR3 protein. The repertoire includes roughly 250,000 distinct CDR3 sequences, 96% of them detected once, and around 0.093% sits in the top ten. The sequencing input was CD4+ T cells from PBMCs. These receptors all come from a human donor with Susac syndrome.

This chain connects TRBV7-6 to TRBJ2-7; TRBD2 matches 7 bases. This CDR3 is 17 amino acids long. Germline V CDR1 and CDR2: SGHVS, FNYEAQ. V was pared by 5 bases and J by 2 bases, with 15 bases of the junction left unmatched. The CDR3 here is CASSPPVAGELAYEQYF. The CDR3 DNA is TGTGCCAGCAGCCCCCCAGTTGCGGGAGAATTAGCCTACGAGCAGTACTTC.

The V call is TRBV5-1, the J call TRBJ2-1; 11 nucleotides line up with TRBD2. Germline V gene data show CDR1 as SGHRS and CDR2 as YFSETQ. The ends lost 5 bases at V and 5 bases at J; junction bases unmatched: 6. The CDR3 covers 15 residues. CDR3 in amino acids: CASSWRLAGNNEQFF. CDR3 DNA: TGCGCCAGCAGTTGGAGACTAGCGGGGAACAATGAGCAGTTCTTC.

The rearrangement uses TRBV12-5 and TRBJ1-2; D ambiguous. Trimming took 3 bases from V and 3 from J, leaving 11 bases between them. Germline V gene sequence: CDR1 LGHNT, CDR2 FRNRAP. This CDR3 is built from 14 residues. In DNA, the CDR3 is TGTGCTAGTGGTTTCGCCGGGCTGGACTATGGCTACACCTTC. Its translation is CASGFAGLDYGYTF.

This chain joins TRBV20-1 and TRBJ2-7, with 12 bases fitting TRBD1. Germline V gene data show CDR1 as DFQATT and CDR2 as SNEGSKA (reference sequence). After removal of 2 bases from V and 3 bases from J, the junction contained 11 bases not matched to a gene. The CDR3 covers 17 residues. The CDR3 region has the DNA TGCAGTGCTAGACCCCTAACCGGGACAGGGGGCAGCTACGAGCAGTACTTC. Translated: CSARPLTGTGGSYEQYF.

The chain has TRBV5-1 and TRBJ2-3, with a weak D call TRBD2 (5 bases). CDR1 and CDR2 from the germline V gene are SGHRS and YFSETQ. The V gene lost 4 bases and the J gene lost 1 base, with 10 bases spanning the gap. This CDR3 has 14 residues. The CDR3 region is CASSQRIRTDTQYF. The CDR3 DNA reads TGCGCCAGCAGCCAGCGGATCCGCACAGATACGCAGTATTTT.

In this sample, this clonotype turned up once. V usage is TRBV5-4 and J usage is TRBJ2-1; 9 bases are shared with TRBD2. From germline, CDR1 is SGHNT and CDR2 YYREEE (reference sequence). CDR3 length: 14 residues. J was trimmed by 8 bases and V by 3 bases; bases with no gene match: 6. CDR3 residues: CASSSWAGGHEQFF. In DNA form, the CDR3 reads TGTGCCAGCAGCTCCTGGGCGGGAGGGCATGAGCAGTTCTTC.

The chain has TRBV29-1 and TRBJ2-3; maybe TRBD1 (6 bases). Germline CDR1 SQVTM, CDR2 ANQGSEA. The CDR3 has 13 residues. V dropped 5 bases and J dropped 2 bases, with 11 bases sitting between them. The CDR3 loop is CSVHQGLTDTQYF. The CDR3 DNA reads TGCAGCGTTCATCAGGGGCTCACAGATACGCAGTATTTT.

This chain joins TRBV12-3 or TRBV12-4 and TRBJ1-5, with D unclear. The CDR3 has 14 residues. V was cut by 3 bases and J by 6 bases, with 12 bases left in between. The DNA of the CDR3 is TGTGCCAGCAGTTTTCAAGCGCCGAGTCAGCCCCAGCATTTT. This codes for CASSFQAPSQPQHF.

The chain uses TRBV24-1 and TRBJ2-1, with 9 positions matching TRBD1. The CDR3 is 15 amino acids. V lost 7 bases, J lost 7 bases, and 10 bases stayed unmatched. Germline V CDR1 and CDR2: KGHDR, SFDVKD. CDR3 sequence reads: CATRPTGTGRNEQFF. The CDR3 DNA reads as TGTGCCACCAGACCCACCGGGACAGGGCGAAATGAGCAGTTCTTC.

The CDR3 loop is CSARETLWGGSYNEQFF. The CDR3 nucleotides are TGCAGTGCTAGAGAGACCCTCTGGGGTGGGTCGTACAATGAGCAGTTCTTC. This chain connects TRBV20-1 to TRBJ2-1; D remains ambiguous. CDR3 size: 17 residues. Trimming took off 0 bases at V and 4 bases at J, with 19 bases between the two ends. Germline CDR1 reads DFQATT; CDR2 reads SNEGSKA (reference sequence).

The chain uses TRBV6-6 and TRBJ2-7, with a possible D match to TRBD1 (6 bases). This CDR3 has 14 amino acids. Trimming stripped 0 bases from V and 4 bases from J, with 10 bases between. CDR1 and CDR2 (germline): MNHNY, SVGAGI (reference sequence). CDR3: CASSYSQGSYEQYF. For the CDR3, the DNA is TGTGCCAGCAGTTACTCTCAGGGGTCTTACGAGCAGTACTTC.

The chain combines TRBV27 with TRBJ2-7; 9 bases fit TRBD2. The germline gives CDR1 MNHEY, CDR2 SMNVEV (reference sequence). V shed 2 bases, J shed 0 bases, and the junction held 5 bases outside the gene matches. This CDR3 comprises 16 residues. Here the CDR3 reads CASSLQLAGLSYEQYF. CDR3 nucleotide sequence: TGTGCCAGCAGTTTACAACTAGCGGGCCTCTCCTACGAGCAGTACTTC.

This sequence joins TRBV7-8 and TRBJ2-7; D call uncertain. From germline, CDR1 is SGHVS and CDR2 FQNEAQ. Trimming cost V 1 base and J 1 base, with 5 bases left between them. The CDR3 extends over 13 amino acids. The CDR3 region has the DNA TGTGCCAGCAGCTTAGTTTGGTCCTACGAGCAGTACTTC. This sequence encodes CASSLVWSYEQYF.

In DNA form, the CDR3 reads TGTGCCAGCAGTCCTAGCGGGAGGGCAGAAGAGACCCAGTACTTC. As protein: CASSPSGRAEETQYF. V usage is TRBV28 and J usage is TRBJ2-5; TRBD2 agrees at 12 bases. V lost 5 bases to trimming and J lost 3 bases; unmatched junction nucleotides: 4. The CDR3 has 15 residues. Looked up from germline, CDR1 is MDHEN and CDR2 is SYDVKM.

The gene calls are TRBV29-1 and TRBJ1-1; D unclear. The CDR3 loop spans 14 amino acids. Germline V lookup: CDR1 SQVTM, CDR2 ANQGSEA. With 6 bases removed from V and 0 bases from J, the gap between germline ends came to 14 bases. CDR3 residues: CSVVTGSMNTEAFF. The CDR3 DNA reads TGCAGCGTGGTTACGGGGAGTATGAACACTGAAGCTTTCTTT.

The J gene is TRBJ2-1, the V gene TRBV5-1; 10 nucleotides agree with TRBD1. The CDR3 extends over 14 amino acids. Trimming took 6 bases from V and 6 from J; bases not matched to a gene: 6. CDR1 and CDR2 (germline): SGHRS, YFSETQ. CDR3 DNA: TGCGCCAGCAACGACAGGGGGCCGAGCAATGAGCAGTTCTTC. Encoded protein: CASNDRGPSNEQFF.

The chain carries TRBV5-1 and TRBJ2-2; TRBD2 might be the D (6 bases). The CDR3 runs to 15 residues. The ends were cut back, 5 bases at V and 0 bases at J, with 11 bases in the middle. In germline, CDR1 is SGHRS, CDR2 YFSETQ. The CDR3 bases are TGCGCCAGCAGTCTGCGGGGACCGAACACCGGGGAGCTGTTTTTT. Protein sequence: CASSLRGPNTGELFF.

V usage is TRBV27 and J usage is TRBJ1-1; D remains unclear. The V gene's germline CDR1 is MNHEY and CDR2 SMNVEV (reference sequence). The CDR3 has 15 residues. With 3 bases removed from V and 5 bases from J, the gap between germline ends came to 16 bases. The CDR3 sequence: CASSFADYGRTEAFF. The CDR3 DNA follows: TGTGCCAGCAGTTTCGCAGACTACGGACGAACTGAAGCTTTCTTT.

This rearrangement joins TRBV5-4 to TRBJ2-5; the match to TRBD2 covers 7 bases. J lost 6 bases, V lost 4 bases, and 12 bases had no gene match. The CDR3 extends over 15 amino acids. The germline V gene encodes CDR1 SGHNT and CDR2 YYREEE (reference sequence). The CDR3 loop reads CASSPQRGDSKTQYF. CDR3 bases: TGTGCCAGCAGCCCCCAGCGGGGCGATTCGAAGACCCAGTACTTC. The full variable domain, with the rest looked up from reference TRBV5-4 and TRBJ2-5, is ETGVTQSPTHLIKTRGQQVTLRCSSQSGHNTVSWYQQALGQGPQFIFQYYREEENGRGNFPPRFSGLQFPNYSSELNVNALELDDSALYLCASSPQRGDSKTQYFGPGTRLLVL.

V gene TRBV30 combines with J gene TRBJ2-7; 14 bases agree with TRBD2. Germline trimming cut 1 base from V and 5 bases from J; bases unmatched to any gene: 10. CDR3 length: 17 residues. Germline loops: CDR1 GTSNPN, CDR2 SVGIG (reference sequence). Here the CDR3 DNA reads TGTGCCTGGAGTGCGGGACTAGCGGGAGTCCCAGCCGACGAGCAGTACTTC. Its translation is CAWSAGLAGVPADEQYF.

The chain recombines TRBV12-3 or TRBV12-4 with TRBJ2-7, with TRBD1 as a possible D gene (7 bases). CDR3 length: 14 residues. V was pared by 6 bases and J by 2 bases, with 14 bases between. The CDR3 nucleotides read TGTGCCAGCAGGGGAGGACAGGAGACCTACGAGCAGTACTTC. This gives the protein CASRGGQETYEQYF.

The gene calls are TRBV6-5 and TRBJ2-6; D remains unclear. Trimming cost V 4 bases and J 2 bases, with 9 bases left between them. Germline loops: CDR1 MNHEY, CDR2 SVGAGI. The length of the CDR3 is 15 residues. The CDR3 DNA is TGTGCCAGCAGTTCCATTCTACCTGGGGCCAACGTCCTGACTTTC. It specifies CASSSILPGANVLTF.

The chain carries TRBV11-2 and TRBJ2-7, with 9 bases identical to TRBD2. The germline V gene has CDR1 SGHAT and CDR2 FQNNGV. Trimming cost V 4 bases and J 3 bases; bases outside gene matches: 10. The CDR3 runs 16 residues. The CDR3 loop is CASSSELAGVFYEQYF. In DNA form, the CDR3 reads TGTGCCAGCAGCTCCGAGTTAGCGGGAGTCTTCTACGAGCAGTACTTC.

This chain links TRBV18 with TRBJ2-1; 7 bases match TRBD1. CDR1 and CDR2 (germline): KGHSH, LQKENI. The length of the CDR3 is 17 residues. The V gene end was trimmed by 1 base and the J gene end by 4 bases; junction bases not matched to a gene: 10. The CDR3 nucleotides are TGTGCCAGCTCACCACAATCCCCGGGGACAGAATACAATGAGCAGTTCTTC. Encoded protein: CASSPQSPGTEYNEQFF.

This chain uses TRBV5-1 with TRBJ2-7; TRBD1 might be the D (6 bases). The V end was cut by 0 bases, the J end by 6 bases, with 7 bases between. Per germline, CDR1 SGHRS and CDR2 YFSETQ. The CDR3 length is 12 residues. This chain's CDR3 is CASSLGGREQYF. Written as DNA, the CDR3 is TGCGCCAGCAGCTTGGGGGGGCGCGAGCAGTACTTC.

This rearrangement joins TRBV6-5 to TRBJ2-5, with 14 nucleotides matching TRBD2. CDR1 is MNHEY and CDR2 is SVGAGI in the germline V gene. V lost 0 bases and J lost 5; bases outside the gene matches: 5. The CDR3 spans 17 residues. The chain's CDR3 is CASSYSTSGRAWETQYF. CDR3 DNA sequence: TGTGCCAGCAGTTACTCGACTAGCGGGAGGGCTTGGGAGACCCAGTACTTC.

The chain uses TRBV11-1 and TRBJ1-2, with a weak D call TRBD1 (6 bases). Germline values: CDR1 SGHAT, CDR2 FQDESV (reference sequence). CDR3 size: 15 residues. Trimming cost V 5 bases and J 8 bases, with 21 bases left between them. This CDR3 reads CASSHPGPSGGGYTF. The CDR3 DNA reads as TGTGCCAGCAGCCACCCGGGACCTTCTGGGGGCGGCTACACCTTC.

This chain joins TRBV14 and TRBJ1-5; TRBD1 might be the D (6 bases). The V gene's germline CDR1 is SGHDN and CDR2 FVKESK. CDR3 size: 14 residues. V was shortened by 6 bases and J by 2 bases, with 11 bases between the two germline ends. The DNA for the CDR3 is TGTGCCAGCAGTATGACAGGACGCAATCAGCCCCAGCATTTT. It is translated as CASSMTGRNQPQHF.

This chain joins TRBV5-1 and TRBJ2-7; D uncertain. Germline lookup yields CDR1 SGHRS and CDR2 YFSETQ. Trimming removed 6 bases at V and 4 bases at J, with 8 bases between. CDR3 length equals 11 residues. CDR3 sequence reads: CASMGEYEQYF. CDR3 nucleotide sequence: TGCGCCAGCATGGGCGAGTACGAGCAGTACTTC.

This chain links TRBV25-1 with TRBJ2-2, with unresolved D. Germline V CDR1 and CDR2: MGHDK, SYGVNS. This CDR3 comprises 14 residues. With 6 bases removed from V and 4 bases from J, the gap between germline ends came to 12 bases. In DNA, the CDR3 is TGTGCCAGCAGACCAAGTTCGACCACCGGGGAGCTGTTTTTT. The encoded protein is CASRPSSTTGELFF.

The V gene is TRBV6-5, the J gene TRBJ1-2; D uncertain. V lost 5 bases and J lost 5, with 12 bases in between. In germline, CDR1 is MNHEY, CDR2 SVGAGI. The CDR3 runs 13 residues. The CDR3 nucleotides read TGTGCCAGCAGTGGACGGACGGCGTATGGCTACACCTTC. This encodes CASSGRTAYGYTF.